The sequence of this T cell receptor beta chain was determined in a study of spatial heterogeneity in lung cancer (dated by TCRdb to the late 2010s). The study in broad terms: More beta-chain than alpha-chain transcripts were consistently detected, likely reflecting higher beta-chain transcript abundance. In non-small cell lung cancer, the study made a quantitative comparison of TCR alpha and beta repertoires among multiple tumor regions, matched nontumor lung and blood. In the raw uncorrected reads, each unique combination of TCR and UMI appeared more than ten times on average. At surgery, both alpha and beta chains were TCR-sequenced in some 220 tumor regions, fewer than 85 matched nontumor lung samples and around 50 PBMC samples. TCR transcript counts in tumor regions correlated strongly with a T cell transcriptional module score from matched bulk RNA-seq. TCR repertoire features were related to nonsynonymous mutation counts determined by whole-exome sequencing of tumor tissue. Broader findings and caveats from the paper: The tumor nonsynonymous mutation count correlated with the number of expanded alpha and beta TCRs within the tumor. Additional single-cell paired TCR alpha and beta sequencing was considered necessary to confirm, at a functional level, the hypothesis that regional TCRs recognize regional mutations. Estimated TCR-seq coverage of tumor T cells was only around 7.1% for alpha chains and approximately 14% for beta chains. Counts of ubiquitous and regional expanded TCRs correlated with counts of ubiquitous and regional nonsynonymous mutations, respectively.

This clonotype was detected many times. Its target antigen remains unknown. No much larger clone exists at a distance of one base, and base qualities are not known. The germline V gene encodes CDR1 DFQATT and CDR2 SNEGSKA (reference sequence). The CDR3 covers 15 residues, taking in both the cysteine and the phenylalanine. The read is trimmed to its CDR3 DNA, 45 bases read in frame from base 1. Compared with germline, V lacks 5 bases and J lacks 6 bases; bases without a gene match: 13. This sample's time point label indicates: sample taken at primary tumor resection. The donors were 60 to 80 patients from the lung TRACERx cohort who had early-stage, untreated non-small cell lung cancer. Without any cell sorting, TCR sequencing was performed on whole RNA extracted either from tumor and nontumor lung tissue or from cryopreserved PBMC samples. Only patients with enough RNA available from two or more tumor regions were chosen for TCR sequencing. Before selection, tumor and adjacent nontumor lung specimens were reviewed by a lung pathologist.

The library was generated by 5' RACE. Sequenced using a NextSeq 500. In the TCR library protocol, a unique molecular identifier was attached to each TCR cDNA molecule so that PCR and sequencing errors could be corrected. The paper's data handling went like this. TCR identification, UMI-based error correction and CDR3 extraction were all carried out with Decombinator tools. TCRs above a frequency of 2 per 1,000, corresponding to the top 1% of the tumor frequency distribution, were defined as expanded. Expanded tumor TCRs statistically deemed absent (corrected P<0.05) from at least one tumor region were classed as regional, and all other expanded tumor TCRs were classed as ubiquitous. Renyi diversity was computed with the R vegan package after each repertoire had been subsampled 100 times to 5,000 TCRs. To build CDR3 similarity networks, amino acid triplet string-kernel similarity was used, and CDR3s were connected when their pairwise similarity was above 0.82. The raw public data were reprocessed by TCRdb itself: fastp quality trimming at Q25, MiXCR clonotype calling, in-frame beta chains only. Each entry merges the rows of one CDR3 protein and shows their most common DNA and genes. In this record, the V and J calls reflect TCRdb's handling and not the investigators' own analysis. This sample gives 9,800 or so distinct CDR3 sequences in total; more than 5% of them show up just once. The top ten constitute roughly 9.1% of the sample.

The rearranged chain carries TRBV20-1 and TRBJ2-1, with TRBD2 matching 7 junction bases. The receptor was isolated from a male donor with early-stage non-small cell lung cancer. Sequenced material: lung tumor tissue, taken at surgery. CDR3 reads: CSASRLAKDPNEQFF. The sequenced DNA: TGCAGTGCTTCCCGACTAGCCAAGGATCCCAATGAGCAGTTCTTC.